Presented here are 21 T cell receptor beta chains from one specimen sequenced in a study of vaccination effects on CD4 cells after COVID-19. After expansion with viral peptide pools in the ViraFEST assay, antigen-specific CD4+ T cells were sequenced. The culture ran for approximately 10 days, and then CD4+ T cells were isolated. In the vaccine recipients, nucleocapsid antibodies were negative and there was no prior SARS-CoV-2 infection. Sequenced by immunoSEQ multiplex PCR; TCRdb stores in-frame clones only, minus some. The sample has roughly 63,000 clones, about 80% seen once; the top ten hold more than 9%. These TCRs' antigens remain unknown. Sequences were derived from CD4+ T cells from PBMCs cultured with SARS-CoV-2 spike peptides, sampled before COVID-19 vaccination. These receptors came from a human donor who received a COVID-19 vaccine.

This clone has more than one count but fewer than ten. The chain employs TRBV5-1 and TRBJ1-6; D gene unclear. The CDR3 loop spans 15 amino acids. The V gene's germline CDR1 is SGHRS and CDR2 YFSETQ. Trimming stripped 0 bases from V and 10 bases from J, with 14 bases between. The CDR3 protein is CASSLDLGLRSPLHF. DNA for the CDR3: TGCGCCAGCAGCTTGGATCTCGGCTTAAGATCACCCCTCCACTTT.

This sequence joins TRBV11-2 and TRBJ1-3; unclear D gene. The CDR3 is 16 residues long. V was pared by 2 bases and J by 7 bases, with 18 bases between. CDR1 and CDR2 from the germline V gene are SGHAT and FQNNGV. The CDR3 spells CASSLSLPDGRNTIYF. CDR3 coding DNA: TGTGCCAGCAGCTTAAGTTTACCAGACGGGCGGAACACCATATATTTT.

This chain connects TRBV7-2 to TRBJ1-2, with no clear D. Germline V lookup: CDR1 SGHTA, CDR2 FQGNSA. This CDR3 has 15 amino acids. V lost 1 base and J lost 0, with 9 bases in between. CDR3 DNA sequence: TGTGCCAGCAGCTTAGTGCGGGTGTCTAACTATGGCTACACCTTC. Translation gives CASSLVRVSNYGYTF.

This CDR3 is CASSAQGKTEAFF. The DNA of the CDR3 is TGTGCCAGCAGCGCTCAGGGGAAGACTGAAGCTTTCTTT. The chain is built from TRBV7-3 and TRBJ1-1; perhaps TRBD1 as D (6 bases). V was pared by 5 bases and J by 5 bases, with 12 bases between. Germline assignment: CDR1 SGHTA and CDR2 FQGTGA. This CDR3 comprises 13 residues.

The V call is TRBV20-1, the J call TRBJ1-4; perhaps TRBD1 as D (5 bases). Trimming took 3 bases from V and 8 from J, leaving 13 bases between them. Germline V lookup: CDR1 DFQATT, CDR2 SNEGSKA (reference sequence). The CDR3 totals 13 residues. CDR3 sequence: CSASVRGREKLFF. The DNA for the CDR3 is TGCAGTGCTAGTGTCCGGGGCAGAGAAAAACTGTTTTTT.

The genes are TRBV5-6 and TRBJ1-3, with a tentative D call TRBD1 (5 bases). The V end lost 0 bases, the J end lost 4 bases, and 8 bases lay between the germline ends. Germline CDR1 is SGHDT and CDR2 is YYEEEE. The CDR3 runs to 14 residues. In DNA, the CDR3 is TGTGCCAGCAGCTTGGTCCCAGGGGGAAACACCATATATTTT. It is translated as CASSLVPGGNTIYF. The full variable domain, with the rest looked up from reference TRBV5-6 and TRBJ1-3, is DAGVTQSPTHLIKTRGQQVTLRCSPKSGHDTVSWYQQALGQGPQFIFQYYEEEERQRGNFPDRFSGHQFPNYSSELNVNALLLGDSALYLCASSLVPGGNTIYFGEGSWLTVV.

Only one count was recorded for this clone. V is TRBV6-2 or TRBV6-3 and J is TRBJ1-3; D unclear. CDR3 length equals 16 residues. CDR1 is MNHEY, CDR2 SVGEGT, per germline. V was trimmed by 4 bases and J by 0 bases, leaving 13 bases between them. The CDR3 nucleotides read TGTGCCAGCAGTTTGCGGTCGCCTAGCTCTGGAAACACCATATATTTT. Encoded protein: CASSLRSPSSGNTIYF.

The V gene is TRBV7-3, the J gene TRBJ2-3, with 8 nucleotides matching TRBD2. The CDR3 is 13 residues long. Germline CDR1 is SGHTA and CDR2 is FQGTGA. Trimming cost V 3 bases and J 5 bases; bases outside gene matches: 1. CDR3 protein: CASSFGGGDTQYF. As DNA, the CDR3 is TGTGCCAGCAGCTTCGGGGGGGGAGATACGCAGTATTTT. Full variable domain (missing parts from reference TRBV7-3 and TRBJ2-3): GAGVSQTPSNKVTEKGKYVELRCDPISGHTALYWYRQSLGQGPEFLIYFQGTGAADDSGLPNDRFFAVRPEGSVSTLKIQRTERGDSAVYLCASSFGGGDTQYFGPGTRLTVL.

The chain has TRBV5-1 and TRBJ2-6, with 7 bases lining up with TRBD2. Germline trimming cut 4 bases from V and 0 bases from J; bases unmatched to any gene: 4. This CDR3 has 16 amino acids. Germline-derived CDR1 and CDR2 are SGHRS and YFSETQ. CDR3 protein: CASSTWGGSGANVLTF. The DNA of the CDR3 is TGCGCCAGCAGCACATGGGGGGGCTCTGGGGCCAACGTCCTGACTTTC.

The chain combines TRBV24-1 with TRBJ2-1, with D uncertain. This CDR3 has 14 amino acids. The germline gives CDR1 KGHDR, CDR2 SFDVKD. V was pared by 2 bases and J by 7 bases, with 11 bases between. CDR3 amino acids: CATSDSTLGNEQFF. CDR3 nucleotides: TGTGCCACCAGTGATTCCACCTTGGGGAATGAGCAGTTCTTC.

V usage is TRBV5-1 and J usage is TRBJ1-2; 9 bases map to TRBD1. The CDR3 is 17 amino acids. CDR1 and CDR2 from the germline V gene are SGHRS and YFSETQ. Trimming cost V 0 bases and J 2 bases; bases outside gene matches: 8. For the CDR3, the DNA is TGCGCCAGCAGCTTGGGCGGGACAGGGTTTCAAAACTATGGCTACACCTTC. Protein sequence: CASSLGGTGFQNYGYTF.

The V call is TRBV24-1, the J call TRBJ1-2; D gene unclear. The germline CDR1 and CDR2 sequences are KGHDR and SFDVKD. V was clipped by 5 bases and J by 1 base, with 4 bases between them. This CDR3 comprises 12 residues. The CDR3 region is CATSGDNYGYTF. CDR3 DNA: TGTGCCACCAGTGGGGATAACTATGGCTACACCTTC.

The table lists this clone with a few counts. This chain connects TRBV7-2 to TRBJ2-5; 9 bases are shared with TRBD1. The CDR3 runs to 14 residues. Germline V gene sequence: CDR1 SGHTA, CDR2 FQGNSA. V was clipped by 5 bases and J by 3 bases; unmatched bases: 4. CDR3 amino acids: CASSGWTGEETQYF. CDR3 DNA sequence: TGTGCCAGCAGCGGGTGGACAGGGGAAGAGACCCAGTACTTC.

This chain joins TRBV27 and TRBJ1-3, with D tentatively TRBD1 (5 bases). The V gene's germline CDR1 is MNHEY and CDR2 SMNVEV (reference sequence). V dropped 5 bases and J dropped 0 bases, with 11 bases sitting between them. The CDR3 length is 15 residues. The CDR3 loop reads CASSRDRSSGNTIYF. Here the CDR3 DNA reads TGTGCCAGCAGTCGCGACAGAAGCTCTGGAAACACCATATATTTT.

The J gene is TRBJ2-7, the V gene TRBV11-2; D possibly uses TRBD1 or TRBD2 (5 bases each). Germline CDR1 reads SGHAT; CDR2 reads FQNNGV. The CDR3 spans 15 residues. With 2 bases removed from V and 3 bases from J, the gap between germline ends came to 14 bases. In nucleotides, the CDR3 is TGTGCCAGCAGCTTAAACACAGGAGGCTTCTACGAGCAGTACGTC. Residues: CASSLNTGGFYEQYV.

The rearrangement links TRBV6-5 to TRBJ1-1, with 8 nucleotides matching TRBD1. Germline CDR1 and CDR2: MNHEY and SVGAGI. Trimming at V came to 10 bases and at J to 5 bases, leaving 6 bases not matched to a gene. The CDR3 sequence is 12 residues long. The CDR3 region is CATGTGLTEAFF. The CDR3 DNA sequence: TGTGCCACAGGGACAGGATTGACTGAAGCTTTCTTT.

The chain carries TRBV7-2 and TRBJ2-3, with 10 bases fitting TRBD2. V lost 1 base to trimming and J lost 4 bases; unmatched junction nucleotides: 8. CDR1 and CDR2 from the germline V gene are SGHTA and FQGNSA. The CDR3 runs to 17 residues. CDR3 in DNA: TGTGCCAGCAGCTTAGTAGGGAGCGGGGGGGCGTCAGATACGCAGTATTTT. This gives the protein CASSLVGSGGASDTQYF.

Note on this clone: Germline is not matched at one junction end, which may reflect a read error. CDR3 nucleotides: TGTGCCAGCACTTACGACGGTAACTATGGCTACACCTTC. It yields the protein CASTYDGNYGYTF. The rearrangement joins TRBV6-2 or TRBV6-3 to TRBJ1-2; D gene uncertain. The CDR3 extends over 13 amino acids. The germline V gene has CDR1 MNHEY and CDR2 SVGEGT.

This clone was observed once. The chain combines TRBV20-1 with TRBJ1-2; a possible D gene is TRBD1 (5 bases). The germline V gene encodes CDR1 DFQATT and CDR2 SNEGSKA (reference sequence). The CDR3 runs to 11 residues. The ends were cut back, 6 bases at V and 8 bases at J, with 13 bases in the middle. This CDR3 reads CSAETRGGYTF. The DNA for the CDR3 is TGCAGTGCCGAAACGAGGGGAGGCTACACCTTC.

The chain is built from TRBV24-1 and TRBJ2-5; 11 nucleotides align to TRBD1. V lost 5 bases, J lost 2 bases, and 6 bases stayed unmatched. The CDR3 length is 16 residues. Germline loops: CDR1 KGHDR, CDR2 SFDVKD. DNA for the CDR3: TGTGCCACCAGTGGCCGGGACAGGGGGGGACAAGAGACCCAGTACTTC. It codes for CATSGRDRGGQETQYF.

Here the CDR3 reads CASSLGQGSGNTIYF. CDR3 nucleotide sequence: TGTGCCAGCAGCTTAGGTCAGGGATCTGGAAACACCATATATTTT. The chain couples TRBV13 to TRBJ1-3; a possible D gene is TRBD1 (5 bases). The V gene lost 0 bases and the J gene lost 1 base, with 7 bases spanning the gap. The germline V gene encodes CDR1 PRHDT and CDR2 FYEKMQ (reference sequence). The CDR3 consists of 15 residues.